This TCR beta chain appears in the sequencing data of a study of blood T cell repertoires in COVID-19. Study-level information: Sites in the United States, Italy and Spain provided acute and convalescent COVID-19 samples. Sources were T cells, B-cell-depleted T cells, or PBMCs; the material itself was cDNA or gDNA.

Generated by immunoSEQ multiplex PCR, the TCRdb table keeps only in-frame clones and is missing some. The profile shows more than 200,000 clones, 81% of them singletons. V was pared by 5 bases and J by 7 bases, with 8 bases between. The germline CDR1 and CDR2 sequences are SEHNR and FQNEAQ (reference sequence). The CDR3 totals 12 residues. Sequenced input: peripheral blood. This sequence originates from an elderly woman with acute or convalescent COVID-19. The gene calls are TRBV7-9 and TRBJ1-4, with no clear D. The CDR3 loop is CASSAVSEKLFF. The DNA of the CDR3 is TGTGCCAGCAGCGCTGTTAGTGAAAAACTGTTTTTT.